Each of the 9 T cell receptor beta chains below was sequenced from the same sample in a study of molecular identifiers for immune sequencing clone quantification. In TCRdb, the PCR reads were re-called with MiXCR into one record per CDR3 protein. The profile shows under 75,000 distinct CDR3 sequences, under 20% of them singletons. Sequenced input: naive CD8+ T cells from blood, with Jurkat cell RNA spiked in. Sample subset: FACS-sorted CD8+CD4-CCR7+CD45RA+ naive T cells. The source of these receptors is a human donor in good health. Some libraries in this study had Jurkat cell RNA spiked in.

This clonotype showed up many times. J is TRBJ2-1 and V is TRBV20-1, with TRBD2 as a possible D gene (5 bases). Germline V gene sequence: CDR1 DFQATT, CDR2 SNEGSKA (reference sequence). V lost 6 bases to trimming and J lost 2 bases, with 11 bases between them. This CDR3 spans 13 amino acids. CDR3 protein: CSADRDTYNEQFF. CDR3 bases: TGCAGTGCCGATCGGGATACCTACAATGAGCAGTTCTTC.

This clonotype was recorded many times. V gene TRBV24-1 combines with J gene TRBJ2-1; 7 bases align to TRBD2. Per the germline V gene, CDR1 is KGHDR and CDR2 is SFDVKD. V was clipped by 1 base and J by 1 base; unmatched bases: 0. There are 15 residues in the CDR3. The CDR3: CATSDFSGSYNEQFF. The CDR3 DNA follows: TGTGCCACCAGTGATTTTAGCGGGTCCTACAATGAGCAGTTCTTC.

In the case of this clonotype: This could be a read error, since a much larger clone is one nucleotide away. This rearrangement joins TRBV19 to TRBJ1-5, with TRBD1 as a possible D gene (6 bases). Germline assignment: CDR1 LNHDA and CDR2 SQIVND (reference sequence). This CDR3 region has 15 residues. The DNA of the CDR3 is TGTGCCAGTACCGCGACAGGAAATGGCAATCGGCCCCAGCATTTT. This gives the protein CASTATGNGNRPQHF.

This clonotype was counted at least ten times. The chain uses TRBV7-9 and TRBJ2-4, with D possibly matching TRBD2 (5 bases). Germline CDR1 and CDR2: SEHNR and FQNEAQ (reference sequence). Trimming removed 5 bases from V and 1 base from J, with 9 bases in between. This CDR3 is 14 amino acids long. CDR3 sequence (DNA): TGTGCCAGCAGCCCCCCGGGGGCCAAAAACATTCAGTACTTC. This encodes CASSPPGAKNIQYF.

This clonotype was detected ten times or more. V gene TRBV5-8 combines with J gene TRBJ2-4; no firm D call. Per the germline V gene, CDR1 is SGHTS and CDR2 is YDEGEE. This CDR3 contains 18 residues. With 4 bases removed from V and 0 bases from J, the gap between germline ends came to 20 bases. The CDR3 loop reads CASSPIRQSILAKNIQYF. In DNA form, the CDR3 reads TGTGCCAGCAGCCCAATAAGACAATCAATCTTAGCCAAAAACATTCAGTACTTC.

This clonotype was seen many times. J is TRBJ2-3 and V is TRBV29-1; 7 positions match TRBD2. The V and J ends lost 3 bases and 0 bases, in that order; junction bases with no gene match: 6. CDR1 is SQVTM, CDR2 ANQGSEA, per germline. This CDR3 region has 15 residues. The CDR3 nucleotides read TGCAGCGTTGAGGATAGCGGGCGAAGCACAGATACGCAGTATTTT. Encoded protein: CSVEDSGRSTDTQYF.

Notes on this clonotype: The conserved phenylalanine or tryptophan is not found at the CDR3 terminus, so this likely reflects a read error. V and J are TRBV27 and TRBJ2-7, with D perhaps matching TRBD1 (5 bases). V was clipped by 10 bases and J by 1 base, with 17 bases between them. The CDR3 runs to 14 residues. Germline V gene data show CDR1 as MNHEY and CDR2 as SMNVEV (reference sequence). The CDR3 nucleotides are TGTGCCACCGCCAGGGTAGGGGTATCCTACGAGCAGTACTCC. Translation: CATARVGVSYEQYS.

This clonotype appeared many times. The V gene is TRBV7-9, the J gene TRBJ2-1; TRBD1 aligns across 11 bases. CDR1 and CDR2 (germline): SEHNR, FQNEAQ (reference sequence). V trimming: 5 bases; J trimming: 4 bases; junction bases outside the gene matches: 4. This CDR3 comprises 15 residues. CDR3 residues: CASSVGQGEYNEQFF. The CDR3 coding sequence is TGTGCCAGCAGCGTGGGACAGGGGGAGTACAATGAGCAGTTCTTC. Based on the CDR3 plus reference TRBV7-9 and TRBJ2-1, the full variable domain is DTGVSQNPRHKITKRGQNVTFRCDPISEHNRLYWYRQTLGQGPEFLTYFQNEAQLEKSRLLSDRFSAERPKGSFSTLEIQRTEQGDSAMYLCASSVGQGEYNEQFFGPGTRLTVL.

In its sample, this clonotype was seen a few times. The chain has TRBV6-5 and TRBJ2-2; the match to TRBD1 covers 7 bases. The junction had 7 bases not matched to a gene; V was cut back by 3 bases and J by 6 bases. This CDR3 contains 15 residues. In germline, CDR1 is MNHEY, CDR2 SVGAGI. The CDR3 coding sequence is TGTGCCAGCAGTTATGGGAACACAGGGGCCGGGGAGCTGTTTTTT. Translated, it gives CASSYGNTGAGELFF.